The present TCR beta chain was sequenced within a study of cytomegalovirus exposure and HLA in healthy donors. Germline V gene data show CDR1 as MNHEY and CDR2 as SMNVEV (reference sequence). The V and J ends lost 5 bases and 4 bases respectively, with 18 bases between them. This CDR3 has 15 residues. Primers: 60 Vbeta forward and 13 Jbeta reverse. TCRdb's copy holds only in-frame clones and misses some; the assay was immunoSEQ multiplex PCR. This listing includes more than 90,000 clones. Broader study findings: Earlier findings revealed that most TCR beta V segments proved productive either about 87% or about 30% of the time. Later analysis showed TCR association rates varying by HLA locus, highest for DRB1 and lowest for HLA-C. Researchers catalogued some 160 TCR beta chains as cytomegalovirus-associated.

Concerning this clone: The antigen is undetermined.

Sequencing was done on a sample of PBMCs. This chain uses TRBV27 with TRBJ2-7; no reliable D call. This clonotype was obtained from a man under 40 in good health and CMV-seronegative. The CDR3 protein is CASSPDGFYPYEQYF. CDR3 DNA sequence: TGTGCCAGCAGTCCCGACGGGTTTTATCCATACGAGCAGTACTTC.